What follows describes a single TCR beta chain. The antigen is not known. The data were taken from a study of T cell responses to AZD1222 COVID-19 vaccine. Study-wide results and limits: A mostly white British donor set with more females was recruited, and clonal diversity was possibly underestimated. Every sample of the repertoires postdated the peak T cell response.

This CDR3 spans 12 amino acids. Germline CDR1 is SGHVS and CDR2 is FQNEAQ. The V gene lost 5 bases and the J gene lost 0 bases, with 5 bases spanning the gap. Profiling relied on immunoSEQ multiplex PCR, and the TCRdb table lists in-frame clones only, not all of them. This table holds about 180,000 clones, 88% found once. The sample here was peripheral blood, taken on day 0 of AZD1222 vaccination. V and J are TRBV7-8 and TRBJ2-7, with no clear D. The clonotype was recovered from an adult in good health. The CDR3 loop is CASSPYSYEQYF. The DNA for the CDR3 is TGTGCCAGCAGCCCCTACTCCTACGAGCAGTACTTC.